Sequencing of this T cell receptor (beta chain) was carried out in a study of T cells in Graves' hyperthyroidism and ophthalmopathy. Study background: At initial diagnosis, before any treatment had begun, peripheral blood was obtained.

Isolation of PBMCs was performed on about 10 ml fresh peripheral blood. The CDR3 loop spans 16 amino acids. The ends were cut back, 9 bases at V and 4 bases at J, with 24 bases in the middle. Germline CDR1 reads WNHNN; CDR2 reads SYGVQD (reference sequence). Amplification yielded TCR beta CDR3 regions, with RNA transcripts as the source. Primed by the HTBI set, a first-round RT-PCR was run on the TCR CDR3. TCRdb reprocessed the multiplex PCR reads with MiXCR, giving one entry per CDR3 protein. The data contain 300,000 to 500,000 distinct CDR3 sequences, around 15% of them seen just once; the ten biggest clones take up around 27%. Broader study findings: Among clonotypes expanded in thyroid above 0.001, most were also found in blood.

This clonotype was observed a few times. Its target is unknown. The TCR sequence derives from a man over 45 with Graves' ophthalmopathy. The chain combines TRBV10-1 with TRBJ1-1, with D perhaps TRBD1 (5 bases). The material sequenced was blood. The CDR3 region is CASPPMTAPQGTEAFF. The CDR3, as DNA: TGCGCCAGTCCCCCAATGACGGCCCCCCAGGGCACTGAAGCTTTCTTT.